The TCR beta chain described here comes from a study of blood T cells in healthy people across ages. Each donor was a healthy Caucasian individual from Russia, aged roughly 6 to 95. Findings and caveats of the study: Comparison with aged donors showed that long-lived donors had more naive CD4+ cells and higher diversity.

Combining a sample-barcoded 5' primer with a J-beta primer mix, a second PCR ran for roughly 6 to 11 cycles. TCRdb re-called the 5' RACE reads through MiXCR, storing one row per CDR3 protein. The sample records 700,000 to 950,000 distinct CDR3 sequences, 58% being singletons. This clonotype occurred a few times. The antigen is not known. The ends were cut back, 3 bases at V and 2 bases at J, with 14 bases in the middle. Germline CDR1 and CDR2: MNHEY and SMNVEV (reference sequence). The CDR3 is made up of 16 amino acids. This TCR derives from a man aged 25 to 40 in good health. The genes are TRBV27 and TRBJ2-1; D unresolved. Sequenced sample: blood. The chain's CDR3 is CASSFLRVAAYNEQFF. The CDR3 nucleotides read TGTGCCAGCAGTTTCCTCCGGGTTGCGGCCTACAATGAGCAGTTCTTC.